This TCR beta chain appears in the sequencing data of a study of shared clonotypes between healthy human individuals. Study-level information: Researchers drew samples from two women and three men aged 18 to 49. Study results and limitations: Around 5% was the fraction of naive CD4 clonotypes found shared across four donors.

For this clone: Its antigen is as yet unknown.

This CDR3 spans 15 amino acids. Trimming cost V 3 bases and J 13 bases, with 22 bases left between them. Germline V lookup: CDR1 LNHDA, CDR2 SQIVND (reference sequence). Each cell subset's genomic DNA was divided evenly among several immunoSEQ plates. Profiling relied on immunoSEQ multiplex PCR, and the TCRdb table lists in-frame clones only, not all of them. The sample includes a few million clones, 92% of them seen just once. The chain recombines TRBV19 with TRBJ1-5, with a weak D call TRBD1 (5 bases). The specimen was naive CD4+ T cells from PBMCs. As to subset: CD45RA+ positively selected. The receptor's source is a man aged 18 to 30 in good health. Some clones in this sample may be carry-over from other donors' samples. The chain's CDR3 is CASSIRTGRIPGQHF. CDR3 DNA: TGTGCCAGTAGTATCAGGACGGGACGAATTCCTGGACAGCATTTT.